One and the same sample provided the 26 T cell receptor beta chains below, sequenced in a study of cytomegalovirus exposure and HLA in healthy donors. Amplification used 60 Vbeta primers and 13 Jbeta primers. TCRdb's copy holds only in-frame clones and misses some; the assay was immunoSEQ multiplex PCR. The data contain 170,000 or so clones, around four fifths of them singletons. The sample taken for sequencing was PBMCs. These TCRs come from a woman aged 60-75 years in good health and CMV-seropositive.

This clone was recorded once. The chain links TRBV7-2 to TRBJ2-1; possible D gene TRBD2, 5 bases. Germline CDR1 reads SGHTA; CDR2 reads FQGNSA. Trimming stripped 4 bases from V and 6 bases from J, with 7 bases between. This CDR3 spans 12 amino acids. CDR3 bases: TGTGCCAGCAGCTATCTAGCCAATGAGCAGTTCTTC. It translates to CASSYLANEQFF.

The chain combines TRBV19 with TRBJ2-7, with 8 positions matching TRBD1. Losses at the gene ends were 3 bases for V and 6 bases for J; bases not matched to a gene: 7. CDR1 is LNHDA, CDR2 SQIVND, per germline (reference sequence). The CDR3 covers 14 residues. CDR3 amino acids: CASSMARGLGEQYF. DNA for the CDR3: TGTGCCAGTAGTATGGCCAGGGGGCTGGGCGAGCAGTACTTC. Drawing the rest from reference TRBV19 and TRBJ2-7, the complete variable domain is DGGITQSPKYLFRKEGQNVTLSCEQNLNHDAMYWYRQDPGQGLRLIYYSQIVNDFQKGDIAEGYSVSREKKESFPLTVTSAQKNPTAFYLCASSMARGLGEQYFGPGTRLTVT.

The CDR3 coding sequence is TGTGCCAGCAGCTTGATGAGTGAGCAGTTCTTC. Translation: CASSLMSEQFF. The rearrangement joins TRBV7-2 to TRBJ2-1; D not resolved. Trimming shortened V by 3 bases and J by 9 bases, and 6 bases separated the two germline ends. The CDR3 is 11 residues long. CDR1 is SGHTA and CDR2 is FQGNSA in the germline V gene.

V is TRBV28 and J is TRBJ2-7, with 8 bases matching TRBD2. Germline V gene sequence: CDR1 MDHEN, CDR2 SYDVKM. The CDR3 has 12 amino acids. With V trimmed by 9 bases and J by 3 bases, 4 bases remained unmatched. The CDR3 DNA follows: TGTGCCAGTGCAAGCGGGGGCTACGAGCAGTACTTC. Protein: CASASGGYEQYF.

The gene calls are TRBV5-4 and TRBJ1-5; D not resolved. This CDR3 spans 13 amino acids. Germline assignment: CDR1 SGHNT and CDR2 YYREEE (reference sequence). V was trimmed by 0 bases and J by 8 bases, leaving 9 bases between them. The CDR3 coding sequence is TGTGCCAGCAGCTTGGGGCGGCAAGAGCCCCAGCATTTT. It yields the protein CASSLGRQEPQHF.

The chain is built from TRBV5-1 and TRBJ2-2, with a tentative D call TRBD1 (6 bases). Looked up from germline, CDR1 is SGHRS and CDR2 is YFSETQ. The CDR3 is 14 amino acids. Between the trimmed V and J ends, which lost 6 bases and 4 bases, there was a span of 13 bases. This CDR3 reads CASNQGTSTGELFF. DNA of the CDR3: TGCGCCAGCAACCAGGGGACCAGCACCGGGGAGCTGTTTTTT.

This clone came up a few times. The chain uses TRBV10-3 and TRBJ2-1, with 7 positions matching TRBD2. Germline V CDR1 and CDR2: ENHRY, SYGVKD. V lost 6 bases, J lost 7 bases, and 15 bases stayed unmatched. This CDR3 is built from 16 residues. CDR3 coding DNA: TGTGCCATCAGGCCGCCGGGACTACAGACGACAAATGAGCAGTTCTTC. Residues: CAIRPPGLQTTNEQFF.

This sequence joins TRBV29-1 and TRBJ1-2; tentative D call: TRBD1 (5 bases). CDR3 size: 14 residues. Germline CDR1 reads SQVTM; CDR2 reads ANQGSEA. Deletions cut 1 base from V and 2 bases from J, with 11 bases between. CDR3 sequence: CSVEGDGRNYGYTF. The CDR3, as DNA: TGCAGCGTTGAAGGGGACGGGAGGAACTATGGCTACACCTTC.

In its sample, this clone was seen a few times. The rearrangement joins TRBV28 to TRBJ2-5; D is unclear. The CDR3 sequence is 12 residues long. V was trimmed by 2 bases and J by 4 bases, leaving 5 bases between them. The germline V gene encodes CDR1 MDHEN and CDR2 SYDVKM. In DNA, the CDR3 is TGTGCCAGCAGTTTACGCAGAGAGACCCAGTACTTC. This translates into CASSLRRETQYF.

This clone was observed a few times. The chain is built from TRBV5-1 and TRBJ1-1, with a tentative D call TRBD1 (6 bases). This CDR3 is built from 16 residues. Germline assignment: CDR1 SGHRS and CDR2 YFSETQ. V lost 1 base and J lost 6, with 19 bases in between. The CDR3 reads CASSLSAGATHPEAFF. CDR3 nucleotide sequence: TGCGCCAGCAGCTTGTCGGCGGGGGCGACTCATCCTGAAGCTTTCTTT.

The chain employs TRBV5-5 and TRBJ1-2; TRBD1 matches at 7 bases. With 0 bases clipped from V and 5 bases from J, the junction kept 4 bases outside the gene matches. From germline, CDR1 is SGHKS and CDR2 YYEKEE (reference sequence). The CDR3 contains 14 residues. The CDR3 coding sequence is TGTGCCAGCAGCTTGGCCAGGGGGAGATATGGCTACACCTTC. It yields the protein CASSLARGRYGYTF.

V is TRBV7-2 and J is TRBJ1-1, with 12 positions matching TRBD1. CDR3 size: 15 residues. Germline assignment: CDR1 SGHTA and CDR2 FQGNSA. J lost 11 bases, V lost 0 bases, and 7 bases had no gene match. Here the CDR3 DNA reads TGTGCCAGCAGCTTAGCGGGGACAGGGGGCGAGGAGGCTTTCTTT. It is translated as CASSLAGTGGEEAFF.

This chain links TRBV7-9 with TRBJ1-2, with D hard to call. CDR1 is SEHNR, CDR2 FQNEAQ, per germline (reference sequence). This CDR3 comprises 15 residues. The ends were cut back, 1 base at V and 1 base at J, with 10 bases in the middle. The CDR3, as DNA: TGTGCCAGCAGCTTAGACCCAGGAAATAACTATGGCTACACCTTC. Encoded protein: CASSLDPGNNYGYTF.

The chain is built from TRBV6-1 and TRBJ2-7, with a weak D call TRBD1 (6 bases). The CDR3 loop spans 14 amino acids. V shed 1 base and J shed 7 bases, with 14 bases lying between them. Looked up from germline, CDR1 is MNHNS and CDR2 is SASEGT. CDR3 sequence: CASSEGGRGEEQYF. In DNA, the CDR3 is TGTGCCAGCAGTGAAGGTGGCAGGGGAGAAGAGCAGTACTTC.

The chain links TRBV7-2 to TRBJ2-2, with 14 bases that match TRBD2. The CDR3 loop spans 16 amino acids. Trimming took 5 bases from V and 6 from J; bases not matched to a gene: 5. Germline-derived CDR1 and CDR2 are SGHTA and FQGNSA. This CDR3 reads CASSSGGLAGAGELFF. The CDR3 DNA reads as TGTGCCAGCAGCAGCGGGGGACTAGCGGGAGCCGGGGAGCTGTTTTTT.

With regard to this clone: This may arise from a read error, as a much more abundant clone is one base away. The rearrangement links TRBV29-1 to TRBJ1-2; D is unclear. Germline lookup yields CDR1 SQVTM and CDR2 ANQGSEA. There are 12 residues in the CDR3. V lost 7 bases and J 8 bases, leaving 17 bases between the germline ends. CDR3 sequence reads: CSAAPAGSGYTF. The CDR3 DNA follows: TGCAGCGCCGCCCCCGCAGGATCGGGCTACACCTTC.

CDR3 DNA sequence: TGTGCCATCACTGCTAACTATGGCTACACCTTC. This codes for CAITANYGYTF. The chain employs TRBV10-3 and TRBJ1-2; D remains ambiguous. The CDR3 runs 11 residues. Trimming shortened V by 7 bases and J by 0 bases, and 3 bases separated the two germline ends. The germline V gene encodes CDR1 ENHRY and CDR2 SYGVKD.

The V gene is TRBV6-5, the J gene TRBJ1-5; 11 bases agree with TRBD1. Per the germline V gene, CDR1 is MNHEY and CDR2 is SVGAGI. The junction had 0 bases not matched to a gene; V was cut back by 0 bases and J by 5 bases. The CDR3 has 15 amino acids. CDR3 amino acids: CASSYSGQGDQPQHF. In DNA, the CDR3 is TGTGCCAGCAGTTACTCGGGACAGGGGGATCAGCCCCAGCATTTT.

The gene calls are TRBV18 and TRBJ1-3; a possible D gene is TRBD1 (5 bases). With 3 bases removed from V and 0 bases from J, the gap between germline ends came to 15 bases. The CDR3 totals 17 residues. The V gene's germline CDR1 is KGHSH and CDR2 LQKENI. DNA for the CDR3: TGTGCCAGCTCACCTAAGCAGGGTCGTATCTCTGGAAACACCATATATTTT. Translated: CASSPKQGRISGNTIYF.

The rearrangement links TRBV28 to TRBJ1-6; possibly TRBD1 for D (6 bases). The CDR3 has 18 amino acids. Germline V gene sequence: CDR1 MDHEN, CDR2 SYDVKM. The V end lost 6 bases, the J end lost 2 bases, and 20 bases lay between the germline ends. The CDR3 sequence: CASRKLYRVITYNSPLHF. In DNA, the CDR3 is TGTGCCAGCAGAAAACTTTACAGGGTGATCACCTATAATTCACCCCTCCACTTT. Looking up the rest from reference TRBV28 and TRBJ1-6 gives the full variable domain: DVKVTQSSRYLVKRTGEKVFLECVQDMDHENMFWYRQDPGLGLRLIYFSYDVKMKEKGDIPEGYSVSREKKERFSLILESASTNQTSMYLCASRKLYRVITYNSPLHFGNGTRLTVT.

There are a few counts of this clone. J is TRBJ2-4 and V is TRBV6-5; tentatively, D is TRBD1 (6 bases). V was clipped by 6 bases and J by 12 bases, with 15 bases between them. Germline V lookup: CDR1 MNHEY, CDR2 SVGAGI. The CDR3 spans 12 residues. CDR3 amino acids: CASRTGWGSQYF. DNA of the CDR3: TGTGCCAGCAGAACAGGGTGGGGCAGTCAGTACTTC.

V gene TRBV27 combines with J gene TRBJ2-7, with TRBD2 matching 9 bases. CDR1 and CDR2 from the germline V gene are MNHEY and SMNVEV (reference sequence). The ends lost 8 bases at V and 9 bases at J; junction bases unmatched: 20. The CDR3 has 16 residues. In DNA, the CDR3 is TGTGCCAGCCGAAGGTTAGGGGGCGGGAGGGCCGGGATGCAGTACTTC. Its translation is CASRRLGGGRAGMQYF.

The chain is built from TRBV5-1 and TRBJ2-3, with TRBD2 matching over 12 bases. The J segment lost 2 bases and the V segment lost 4 bases, leaving 5 bases of the junction unmatched. Germline assignment: CDR1 SGHRS and CDR2 YFSETQ. The CDR3 is 16 residues long. The chain's CDR3 is CASSETSGGYTDTQYF. CDR3 in DNA: TGCGCCAGCAGCGAGACTAGCGGGGGATACACAGATACGCAGTATTTT. Full variable domain (rest looked up from reference TRBV5-1 and TRBJ2-3): KAGVTQTPRYLIKTRGQQVTLSCSPISGHRSVSWYQQTPGQGLQFLFEYFSETQRNKGNFPGRFSGRQFSNSRSEMNVSTLELGDSALYLCASSETSGGYTDTQYFGPGTRLTVL.

This clone was recorded a few times. The CDR3 DNA reads TGTGCCAGCAGCAGACAGGAGAACACTGAAGCTTTCTTT. It encodes CASSRQENTEAFF. The chain links TRBV5-5 to TRBJ1-1; a weak D match, TRBD1 (6 bases). CDR3 length equals 13 residues. Germline CDR1 reads SGHKS; CDR2 reads YYEKEE (reference sequence). Trimming removed 4 bases at V and 1 base at J, with 8 bases between.

This clone has more than one count but fewer than ten. The chain couples TRBV4-3 to TRBJ2-2; 9 nucleotides align to TRBD1. This CDR3 is built from 18 residues. The V gene end was trimmed by 0 bases and the J gene end by 5 bases; junction bases not matched to a gene: 10. Germline V gives CDR1 LGHNA, CDR2 YSLEER. CDR3 nucleotides: TGCGCCAGCAGCCAAGATAACAGGGGGCCGACGGGGACCGGGGAGCTGTTTTTT. Encoded protein: CASSQDNRGPTGTGELFF.

This clone has a handful of counts. This chain links TRBV9 with TRBJ1-1; D might be TRBD1 (5 bases). V was cut by 2 bases and J by 3 bases, with 8 bases left in between. This CDR3 is 13 amino acids long. CDR1 is SGDLS, CDR2 YYNGEE, per germline. The CDR3 nucleotides read TGTGCCAGCAGCGTCGGAGGGGACACTGAAGCTTTCTTT. It translates to CASSVGGDTEAFF.